The T cell receptor beta chain described here comes from a study of control samples from healthy donors and cancer patients. Only in-frame clones appear in the TCRdb table, and some are missing; sequencing was by immunoSEQ multiplex PCR. The sample carries around 110,000 clones, 88% recorded once. Germline CDR1 and CDR2: SGHRS and YFSETQ. CDR3 length equals 16 residues. Trimming removed 5 bases from V and 1 base from J; junction bases left unmatched: 11. This TCR was recovered from a woman between 65 and 79 years old in good health. Sequenced: blood. This chain connects TRBV5-1 to TRBJ1-1; 7 bases map to TRBD1. The CDR3 is CASRTGQAAGNTEAFF. The CDR3 bases are TGCGCCAGCAGGACTGGACAGGCCGCTGGGAACACTGAAGCTTTCTTT.